The 5 T cell receptor beta chains below were found in one sample sequenced in a study of blood T cell repertoires in COVID-19. Assay: immunoSEQ multiplex PCR; the TCRdb copy retains only in-frame clones and omits some. Altogether roughly 310,000 clones are present, under 90% being singletons, with the ten largest covering 2.9%. Sequences were obtained from peripheral blood. The receptors were gathered from a woman between 25 and 40 years old with COVID-19, enrolled during active disease.

The rearrangement links TRBV28 to TRBJ1-2, with D possibly TRBD1 on 6 matching bases. The germline V and J ends were trimmed by 1 base and 4 bases, with 13 bases remaining between them. Germline CDR1 is MDHEN and CDR2 is SYDVKM. The CDR3 is made up of 15 amino acids. The CDR3 DNA reads as TGTGCCAGCAGTTTATCTCCAGGGGTTGGCTATGGCTACACCTTC. Protein product: CASSLSPGVGYGYTF.

This clone was seen a few times. As DNA, the CDR3 is TGCGCCAGCAGCGTGGACAGTGATAATTCACCCCTCCACTTT. Translating it yields CASSVDSDNSPLHF. The chain joins TRBV5-1 to TRBJ1-6; maybe TRBD1 (6 bases). CDR3 length equals 14 residues. V lost 4 bases and J 5 bases, leaving 10 bases between the germline ends. Germline V gene lookup returns CDR1 SGHRS and CDR2 YFSETQ. The whole variable domain, filled in from reference TRBV5-1 and TRBJ1-6, reads KAGVTQTPRYLIKTRGQQVTLSCSPISGHRSVSWYQQTPGQGLQFLFEYFSETQRNKGNFPGRFSGRQFSNSRSEMNVSTLELGDSALYLCASSVDSDNSPLHFGNGTRLTVT.

The chain couples TRBV30 to TRBJ2-7; 10 bases align to TRBD2. The CDR3 extends over 15 amino acids. Germline assignment: CDR1 GTSNPN and CDR2 SVGIG (reference sequence). Trimming at V came to 0 bases and at J to 8 bases, leaving 10 bases not matched to a gene. The CDR3 coding sequence is TGTGCCTGGAGTGTACTAGCGGGGACCCCCGTGAAGCAGTACTTC. Translated: CAWSVLAGTPVKQYF.

J is TRBJ1-4 and V is TRBV5-1; no clear D gene. CDR1 and CDR2 from the germline V gene are SGHRS and YFSETQ. Trimming took off 4 bases at V and 2 bases at J, with 18 bases between the two ends. This CDR3 is 17 amino acids long. The CDR3 DNA reads as TGCGCCAGCAGCGAAGCGGGCTCCCCTAAGACTAATGAAAAACTGTTTTTT. It specifies CASSEAGSPKTNEKLFF.

The V gene is TRBV27, the J gene TRBJ1-1; D remains ambiguous. Deletions cut 6 bases from V and 5 bases from J, with 16 bases between. Germline lookup yields CDR1 MNHEY and CDR2 SMNVEV (reference sequence). The CDR3 extends over 14 amino acids. The CDR3, as DNA: TGTGCCAGCAGCACGCGGGGTTTTCGGACTGAAGCTTTCTTT. It encodes CASSTRGFRTEAFF.